The clone carrying this TCR beta chain was seen once. Profiled with immunoSEQ multiplex PCR; TCRdb holds only in-frame clones, not every one. The sample includes 96,000 or so clones, roughly 79% of them seen just once. The record originates from a study of blood T cell repertoires in COVID-19. Turning to the study itself: PBMCs, B-cell-depleted T cells, or T cells provided the cDNA or gDNA that made up the material.

Patients at the Seattle site were enrolled during active infection and followed longitudinally. The CDR3 length is 17 residues. From germline, CDR1 is SGHVS and CDR2 FQNEAQ. Trimming at V came to 6 bases and at J to 0 bases, leaving 11 bases not matched to a gene. The rearrangement links TRBV7-8 to TRBJ2-1; 7 positions agree with TRBD1. This TCR was recovered from an elderly man with COVID-19, enrolled during active disease. The sample was peripheral blood. The CDR3 coding sequence is TGTGCCAGCAGACCTCACAGGGGCAAGGGCTCCTACAATGAGCAGTTCTTC. It is translated as CASRPHRGKGSYNEQFF. Combining the CDR3 with reference TRBV7-8 and TRBJ2-1 gives the whole variable domain GAGVSQSPRYKVAKRGQDVALRCDPISGHVSLFWYQQALGQGPEFLTYFQNEAQLDKSGLPSDRFFAERPEGSVSTLKIQRTQQEDSAVYLCASRPHRGKGSYNEQFFGPGTRLTVL.